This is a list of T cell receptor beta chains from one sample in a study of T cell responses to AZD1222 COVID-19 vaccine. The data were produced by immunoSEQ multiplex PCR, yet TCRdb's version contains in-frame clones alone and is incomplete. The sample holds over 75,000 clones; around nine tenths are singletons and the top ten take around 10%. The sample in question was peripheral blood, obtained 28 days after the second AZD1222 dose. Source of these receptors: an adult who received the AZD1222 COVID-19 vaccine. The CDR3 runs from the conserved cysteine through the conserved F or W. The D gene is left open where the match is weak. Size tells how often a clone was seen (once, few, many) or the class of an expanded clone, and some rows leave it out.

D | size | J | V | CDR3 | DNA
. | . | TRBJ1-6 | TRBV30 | CAWRDSQYNSPLHF | TGTGCCTGGAGGGACAGTCAGTATAATTCACCCCTCCACTTT
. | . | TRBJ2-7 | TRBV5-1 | CASQGNYEQYF | TGCGCCAGCCAGGGAAACTACGAGCAGTACTTC
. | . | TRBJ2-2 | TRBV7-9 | CASSLDRTNTGELFF | TGTGCCAGCAGCTTAGATCGCACGAACACCGGGGAGCTGTTTTTT
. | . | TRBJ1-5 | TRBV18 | CASSPRDQPQHF | TGTGCCAGCTCACCACGTGATCAGCCCCAGCATTTT
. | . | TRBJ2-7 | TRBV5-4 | CASSFGVQGYEQYF | TGTGCCAGCAGCTTCGGGGTTCAGGGCTACGAGCAGTACTTC
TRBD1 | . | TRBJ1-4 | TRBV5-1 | CASSYGQGNEKLFF | TGCGCCAGCAGCTACGGACAGGGAAATGAAAAACTGTTTTTT
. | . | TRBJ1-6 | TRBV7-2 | CASSLAQLGSPLHF | TGTGCCAGCAGCTTAGCTCAGTTGGGTTCACCCCTCCACTTT
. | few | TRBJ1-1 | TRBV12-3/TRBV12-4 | CASSLYTEAFF | TGTGCCAGCAGTTTGTACACTGAAGCTTTCTTT
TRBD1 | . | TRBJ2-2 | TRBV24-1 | CATSDSGQGPVTGELFF | TGTGCCACCAGTGATTCTGGACAGGGGCCGGTCACCGGGGAGCTGTTTTTT
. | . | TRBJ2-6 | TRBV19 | CASSTVGVLSGANVLTF | TGTGCCAGTAGTACCGTGGGGGTTCTCTCTGGGGCCAACGTCCTGACTTTC
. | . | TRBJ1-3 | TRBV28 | CASSPRDGRNTIYF | TGTGCCAGCAGCCCCCGGGACGGAAGAAACACCATATATTTT
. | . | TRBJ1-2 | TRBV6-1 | CASSEVGTNYGYTF | TGTGCCAGCAGTGAAGTCGGAACTAACTATGGCTACACCTTC
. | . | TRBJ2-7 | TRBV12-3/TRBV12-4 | CASSLGNLYEQYF | TGTGCCAGCAGTTTGGGGAACCTCTACGAGCAGTACTTC
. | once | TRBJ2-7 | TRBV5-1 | CASSQEGQGYEQYF | TGCGCCAGCAGCCAGGAGGGGCAGGGTTACGAGCAGTACTTC
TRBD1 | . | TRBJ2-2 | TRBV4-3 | CAGQDQNTGELFF | TGCGCCGGACAGGACCAGAACACCGGGGAGCTGTTTTTT
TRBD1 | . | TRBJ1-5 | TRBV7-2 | CASSLRQGGSNQPQHF | TGTGCCAGCAGCTTACGACAGGGTGGGAGCAATCAGCCCCAGCATTTT
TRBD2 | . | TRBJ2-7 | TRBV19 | CASSLKGGNYEQYF | TGTGCCAGTAGCCTCAAGGGAGGGAACTACGAGCAGTACTTC
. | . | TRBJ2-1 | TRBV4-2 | CASSQEAPRGGEQFF | TGTGCCAGCAGCCAAGAGGCGCCGAGGGGGGGTGAGCAGTTCTTC
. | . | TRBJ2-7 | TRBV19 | CASSQGWGPQYF | TGTGCCAGTAGTCAGGGGTGGGGGCCACAGTACTTC
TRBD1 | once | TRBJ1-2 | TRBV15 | CATSRPSRTGRGYGYTF | TGTGCCACCAGCAGACCCTCGAGGACAGGGAGGGGCTATGGCTACACCTTC
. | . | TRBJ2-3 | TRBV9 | CASSPKGGSGSTDTQYF | TGTGCCAGCAGCCCAAAGGGGGGTAGCGGGAGCACAGATACGCAGTATTTT
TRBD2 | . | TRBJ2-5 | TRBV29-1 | CSTTGGTSGGLGETQYF | TGCAGCACCACTGGGGGAACTAGCGGGGGTCTTGGGGAGACCCAGTACTTC
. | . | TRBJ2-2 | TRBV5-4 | CASSQPSVGELFF | TGTGCCAGCAGCCAACCCTCTGTCGGGGAGCTGTTTTTT
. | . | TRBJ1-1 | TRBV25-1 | CASSEKLWNTEAFF | TGTGCCAGCAGCGAAAAATTGTGGAACACTGAAGCTTTCTTT
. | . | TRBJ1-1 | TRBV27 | CASRKNTEAFF | TGTGCCAGCAGGAAAAACACTGAAGCTTTCTTT
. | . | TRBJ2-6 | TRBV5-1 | CASSWNPGNSGANVLTF | TGCGCCAGCAGCTGGAACCCGGGCAACTCTGGGGCCAACGTCCTGACTTTC
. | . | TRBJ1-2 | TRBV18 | CASSPVQGGGYGYTF | TGTGCCAGCTCACCAGTTCAAGGGGGGGGCTATGGCTACACCTTC
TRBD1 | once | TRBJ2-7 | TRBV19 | CASSGGQGYEQYF | TGTGCCAGTAGTGGGGGACAGGGGTACGAGCAGTACTTC
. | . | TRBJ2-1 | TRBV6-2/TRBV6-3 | CASSRDSEQFF | TGTGCCAGCAGTCGGGACTCTGAGCAGTTCTTC
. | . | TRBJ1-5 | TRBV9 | CASSPSRWDPPQHF | TGTGCCAGCAGTCCGAGCCGCTGGGATCCGCCCCAGCATTTT
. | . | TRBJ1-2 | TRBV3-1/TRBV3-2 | CASSTRTASNYGYTF | TGTGCCAGCAGCACACGGACAGCCTCTAACTATGGCTACACCTTC
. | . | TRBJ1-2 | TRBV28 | CASSLLRATGAYGYTF | TGTGCCAGCAGTTTATTGAGGGCTACGGGAGCCTATGGCTACACCTTC
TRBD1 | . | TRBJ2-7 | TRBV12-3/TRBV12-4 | CASSGQGIYEQYF | TGTGCCAGCAGCGGACAGGGGATCTACGAGCAGTACTTC
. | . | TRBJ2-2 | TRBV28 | CASYPSTGELFF | TGTGCCAGCTACCCCTCGACCGGGGAGCTGTTTTTT
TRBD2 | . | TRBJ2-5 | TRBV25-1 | CASSLLPGLAGNEETQYF | TGTGCCAGCAGTTTGCTTCCGGGACTAGCGGGGAACGAAGAGACCCAGTACTTC
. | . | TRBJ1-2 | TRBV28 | CASSLDTGAKGGYTF | TGTGCCAGCAGTTTAGATACGGGTGCAAAAGGTGGCTACACCTTC
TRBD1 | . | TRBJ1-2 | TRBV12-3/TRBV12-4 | CASLTGAGYGYTF | TGTGCCAGCCTCACAGGGGCAGGGTATGGCTACACCTTC
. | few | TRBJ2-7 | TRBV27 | CASSLFPSLGGALYEQYF | TGTGCCAGCAGTTTATTCCCTTCCTTAGGGGGGGCCCTCTACGAGCAGTACTTC
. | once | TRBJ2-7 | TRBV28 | CASRSYEQYF | TGTGCCAGCCGCTCCTACGAGCAGTACTTC
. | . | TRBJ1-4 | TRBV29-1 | CSVVPGSGEKLFF | TGCAGCGTTGTTCCGGGGTCAGGGGAAAAACTGTTTTTT
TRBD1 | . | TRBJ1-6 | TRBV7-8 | CASSYGTAYNSPLHF | TGTGCCAGCAGCTACGGGACAGCTTATAATTCACCCCTCCACTTT
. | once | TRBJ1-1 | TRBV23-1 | CASSQSCIRWGEDTEAFF | TGCGCCAGCAGTCAATCATGTATCCGCTGGGGGGAGGACACTGAAGCTTTCTTT
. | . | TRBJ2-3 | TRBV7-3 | CASSMGADTQYF | TGTGCCAGCAGCATGGGAGCCGATACGCAGTATTTT
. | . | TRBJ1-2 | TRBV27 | CASWGRWPALGGGYTF | TGTGCCAGCTGGGGGCGGTGGCCCGCTCTGGGAGGTGGCTACACCTTC
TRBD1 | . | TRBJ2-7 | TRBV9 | CASSAGTGDYEQYF | TGTGCCAGCAGCGCCGGGACAGGGGACTACGAGCAGTACTTC